This T cell receptor beta chain was identified in a study of blood T cell repertoires in COVID-19. Study-wide context: The United States, Italy and Spain were the sources of the acute and convalescent COVID-19 samples. T cells, B-cell-depleted T cells, or PBMCs provided the cDNA or gDNA that served as material.

Original handling: For nucleated cells, counts were estimated from reference gene primer amplification. TCRdb's copy holds only in-frame clones and misses some; the assay was immunoSEQ multiplex PCR. V and J calls and clone size are those listed in that table; D and trimming were worked out from the DNA. The sample has over 600,000 clones, 80% to 90% seen once; the top ten hold 0.2% to 0.3%. V trimming: 1 base; J trimming: 2 bases; junction bases outside the gene matches: 5. CDR3 length: 15 residues. Germline V gene sequence: CDR1 MGHRA, CDR2 YSYEKL. This clonotype originated in a woman under 30 with acute or convalescent COVID-19. This chain links TRBV4-1 with TRBJ2-7; 7 nucleotides align to TRBD2. The sample was peripheral blood. The CDR3 nucleotides read TGCGCCAGCAGCCAAGGCGGGGGTAACCCCTACGAGCAGTACTTC. Encoded protein: CASSQGGGNPYEQYF.